These 3 T cell receptor beta chains originate from one sample sequenced in a study of blood T cell repertoires in COVID-19. The table came from immunoSEQ multiplex PCR; TCRdb's copy has only in-frame clones and leaves some out. The sample holds 30,000 to 40,000 clones, 85% to 95% seen once. Material for sequencing was peripheral blood. These receptors originate from a male donor with active COVID-19.

V is TRBV13 and J is TRBJ2-1, with TRBD2 as a possible D gene (7 bases). From germline, CDR1 is PRHDT and CDR2 FYEKMQ (reference sequence). Trimming shortened V by 5 bases and J by 2 bases, and 13 bases separated the two germline ends. The CDR3 loop spans 15 amino acids. For the CDR3, the DNA is TGTGCCAGCAGCCCTGTGGGGGGGCCCTACAATGAGCAGTTCTTC. It specifies CASSPVGGPYNEQFF.

The chain has TRBV7-8 and TRBJ1-2; D not certain. This CDR3 comprises 17 residues. Germline V lookup: CDR1 SGHVS, CDR2 FQNEAQ. V was shortened by 2 bases and J by 3 bases, with 19 bases between the two germline ends. CDR3 coding DNA: TGTGCCAGCAGCTTAAAGGCGCCGAGGTCCCAAGACTATGGCTACACCTTC. It specifies CASSLKAPRSQDYGYTF. Supplemented by reference TRBV7-8 and TRBJ1-2, the full variable domain reads GAGVSQSPRYKVAKRGQDVALRCDPISGHVSLFWYQQALGQGPEFLTYFQNEAQLDKSGLPSDRFFAERPEGSVSTLKIQRTQQEDSAVYLCASSLKAPRSQDYGYTFGSGTRLTVV.

The J gene is TRBJ2-3, the V gene TRBV5-4; D call uncertain. The CDR3 sequence is 15 residues long. Germline CDR1 reads SGHNT; CDR2 reads YYREEE (reference sequence). Trimming left V 0 bases short and J 0 bases short, with 8 bases between. The CDR3 DNA follows: TGTGCCAGCAGCTTGGGGGCCCTTAGCACAGATACGCAGTATTTT. As protein: CASSLGALSTDTQYF.